This is a list of T cell receptor beta chains from one sample in a study of OX40 agonist ivuxolimab in advanced cancers. Some clones are missing from TCRdb's copy, which holds only in-frame ones; the method was immunoSEQ multiplex PCR. The data contain approximately 66,000 clones, approximately 86% of them seen just once; the ten biggest clones take up 1% to 1.5%. Sequencing used CD4+ or CD8+ T cells sorted from blood, obtained in a trial of the OX40 agonist ivuxolimab. These TCRs come from an adult with an advanced solid tumor such as melanoma, head and neck, liver or kidney cancer. Both conserved end residues are trimmed from each CDR3. Clone size appears in some rows only: once, few, many, or a class for an expanded clone.

>TRBV7-2|TRBJ1-2|-
ASSLGRTAGGYT
>TRBV2|TRBJ2-2|-
ASSGTGWGDTGELF
>TRBV18|TRBJ1-4|-
ASSPGGKEKLF
>TRBV5-1|TRBJ2-7|once
ASSPGVGDKDYEQY
>TRBV7-3|TRBJ2-3|-
ASSPGTQTDTQY
>TRBV7-2|TRBJ2-5|-
ASSLAGGGETQY
>TRBV6-5|TRBJ1-2|-
ASSYSIQGNYGYT
>TRBV2|TRBJ1-5|-
ASSEAADSNQPQH
>TRBV19|TRBJ1-2|-
ASSSGGQTNYGYT
>TRBV27|TRBJ1-6|-
ASSYPQGARNSPLH